Following are 19 T cell receptor beta chains from one sample sequenced in a study of shared clonotypes between healthy human individuals. Repertoires were generated with immunoSEQ multiplex PCR, while TCRdb's copy carries only in-frame clones and drops some. The sample has a few million clones; nearly 97% are singletons. The specimen was naive CD4+ T cells sorted from blood. Subset indicated: CD45RA+ positively selected. These receptors all stem from a young man in good health.

As concerns this clone: In the same sample, other DNA sequences code for this CDR3. The CDR3 DNA sequence: TGCAGCGTTGAATTGGGTCCAGATACGCAGTATTTT. Its translation is CSVELGPDTQYF. The J gene is TRBJ2-3, the V gene TRBV29-1; no firm D call. This CDR3 is built from 12 residues. The V and J ends lost 2 bases and 4 bases respectively, with 7 bases between them. Germline CDR1 and CDR2: SQVTM and ANQGSEA.

This CDR3 reads CASSLEGGRRGANVLTF. CDR3 DNA sequence: TGTGCCAGCAGCTTAGAGGGAGGGCGAAGAGGGGCCAACGTCCTGACTTTC. This rearrangement joins TRBV5-4 to TRBJ2-6, with 7 bases lining up with TRBD2. Germline CDR1 and CDR2: SGHNT and YYREEE (reference sequence). CDR3 length: 17 residues. After removal of 2 bases from V and 4 bases from J, the junction contained 9 bases not matched to a gene.

The genes are TRBV5-1 and TRBJ2-5; the match to TRBD1 covers 11 bases. Germline V gene lookup returns CDR1 SGHRS and CDR2 YFSETQ. The V gene end was trimmed by 4 bases and the J gene end by 5 bases; junction bases not matched to a gene: 7. The CDR3 loop spans 15 amino acids. This CDR3 is CASSSGTGGLETQYF. CDR3 bases: TGCGCCAGCAGCAGCGGGACAGGGGGACTCGAGACCCAGTACTTC.

This clone was recorded once. The CDR3 loop is CASSPDRDRETQYF. In nucleotides, the CDR3 is TGTGCCAGCAGTCCCGACAGGGACAGAGAGACCCAGTACTTC. The rearrangement uses TRBV6-6 and TRBJ2-5; the match to TRBD1 covers 7 bases. The CDR3 contains 14 residues. Trimming took 5 bases from V and 4 from J; bases not matched to a gene: 7. Germline CDR1 MNHNY, CDR2 SVGAGI (reference sequence).

This chain uses TRBV25-1 with TRBJ2-1, with 7 bases matching TRBD2. Germline CDR1 reads MGHDK; CDR2 reads SYGVNS. V lost 2 bases, J lost 3 bases, and 7 bases stayed unmatched. The CDR3 contains 16 residues. This CDR3 reads CASSEGLAVNYNEQFF. The CDR3 bases are TGTGCCAGCAGTGAAGGTCTAGCGGTTAACTACAATGAGCAGTTCTTC.

The V call is TRBV5-1, the J call TRBJ2-7; D possibly corresponds to TRBD2 (6 bases). CDR1 and CDR2 (germline): SGHRS, YFSETQ. This CDR3 contains 15 residues. Trimming removed 2 bases from V and 7 bases from J, with 19 bases in between. The CDR3 loop is CASSLDRRDAEEQYF. DNA for the CDR3: TGCGCCAGCAGCTTAGATAGGCGGGACGCCGAGGAGCAGTACTTC.

This clone showed up just a few times. CDR3 sequence (DNA): TGTGCCAGCAGCCCACCCTCCGGGACAGGGGGCGACTATGGCTACACCTTC. Amino acids: CASSPPSGTGGDYGYTF. The V and J genes are TRBV7-6 and TRBJ1-2; 12 bases map to TRBD1. The ends lost 5 bases at V and 3 bases at J; junction bases unmatched: 10. The CDR3 has 17 residues. Germline V gene data show CDR1 as SGHVS and CDR2 as FNYEAQ.

The chain joins TRBV7-9 to TRBJ2-2; no reliable D call. V was cut by 1 base and J by 12 bases, with 15 bases left in between. The CDR3 sequence is 14 residues long. From germline, CDR1 is SEHNR and CDR2 FQNEAQ (reference sequence). The CDR3 sequence: CASSLELPSPKLFF. DNA for the CDR3: TGTGCCAGCAGCTTAGAACTACCAAGCCCTAAGCTGTTTTTT.

Worth noting for this clone: The same CDR3 can be traced to other DNA sequences in this sample. The chain is built from TRBV9 and TRBJ2-7; tentatively, D is TRBD1 or TRBD2 (7 bases each). The germline V gene encodes CDR1 SGDLS and CDR2 YYNGEE. V was pared by 0 bases and J by 4 bases, with 11 bases between. The CDR3 loop spans 14 amino acids. The DNA of the CDR3 is TGTGCCAGCAGCGTAGGACAGGGAGGGTACGAGCAGTACTTC. The encoded protein is CASSVGQGGYEQYF.

This clone was seen more than once but under ten times. V is TRBV7-2 and J is TRBJ1-5, with no clear D. Germline assignment: CDR1 SGHTA and CDR2 FQGNSA. V was clipped by 0 bases and J by 7 bases, with 10 bases between them. The CDR3 is made up of 14 amino acids. The CDR3 is CASSLAGSGQPQHF. The CDR3, as DNA: TGTGCCAGCAGCTTAGCAGGGTCGGGACAGCCCCAGCATTTT.

As concerns this clone: The same CDR3 is also encoded by other DNA sequences in this sample. This chain links TRBV11-2 with TRBJ2-7, with unresolved D. Per the germline V gene, CDR1 is SGHAT and CDR2 is FQNNGV. The CDR3 runs to 11 residues. The V end was cut by 3 bases, the J end by 6 bases, with 6 bases between. The CDR3 protein is CASSLVGEQYF. CDR3 sequence (DNA): TGTGCCAGCAGCTTGGTCGGCGAGCAGTACTTC. The full variable domain, its missing parts supplied by reference TRBV11-2 and TRBJ2-7, is EAGVAQSPRYKIIEKRQSVAFWCNPISGHATLYWYQQILGQGPKLLIQFQNNGVVDDSQLPKDRFSAERLKGVDSTLKIQPAKLEDSAVYLCASSLVGEQYFGPGTRLTVT.

Here the CDR3 reads CASSAGVSGANVLTF. The CDR3 region has the DNA TGTGCCAGCAGTGCAGGGGTCTCTGGGGCCAACGTCCTGACTTTC. V is TRBV6-1 and J is TRBJ2-6, with D possibly being TRBD1 (6 bases). CDR1 is MNHNS and CDR2 is SASEGT in the germline V gene. The CDR3 is 15 amino acids. Deletions cut 4 bases from V and 0 bases from J, with 7 bases between.

The rearrangement links TRBV10-1 to TRBJ1-1, with TRBD1 matching over 10 bases. CDR3 length: 13 amino acids. Trimming cost V 8 bases and J 5 bases; bases outside gene matches: 5. The V gene's germline CDR1 is WNHNN and CDR2 SYGVQD (reference sequence). Here the CDR3 DNA reads TGCGCCAGCCGGGACAGGGGAATTACTGAAGCTTTCTTT. It translates to CASRDRGITEAFF.

This clone was seen a few times. Other DNA sequences in the sample encode the same CDR3. The V call is TRBV18, the J call TRBJ1-1; D is unresolved. Per germline, CDR1 KGHSH and CDR2 LQKENI. The CDR3 spans 13 residues. V was trimmed by 1 base and J by 0 bases, leaving 3 bases between them. The chain's CDR3 is CASSPLMNTEAFF. DNA of the CDR3: TGTGCCAGCTCACCACTCATGAACACTGAAGCTTTCTTT.

The CDR3 spells CASSSGGNSGNTIYF. The CDR3 DNA reads TGTGCCAGCAGCTCGGGGGGAAACTCTGGAAACACCATATATTTT. This chain joins TRBV11-2 and TRBJ1-3; D might be TRBD1 (5 bases). V lost 4 bases, J lost 0 bases, and 10 bases lay in between. CDR3 length equals 15 residues. Germline V gene data show CDR1 as SGHAT and CDR2 as FQNNGV.

V and J are TRBV7-2 and TRBJ1-3; D not resolved. CDR1 SGHTA and CDR2 FQGNSA come from the germline V gene. Trimming left V 2 bases short and J 3 bases short, with 5 bases between. The CDR3 spans 13 residues. CDR3 nucleotide sequence: TGTGCCAGCAGCTTAAGGCGTGGAAACACCATATATTTT. Its protein product is CASSLRRGNTIYF.

The rearrangement uses TRBV11-2 and TRBJ2-5, with 7 bases lining up with TRBD2. J was trimmed by 3 bases and V by 3 bases; bases with no gene match: 4. Germline lookup yields CDR1 SGHAT and CDR2 FQNNGV. This CDR3 spans 14 amino acids. The CDR3 loop reads CASSFRLAEETQYF. The CDR3 bases are TGTGCCAGCAGCTTTAGACTAGCCGAAGAGACCCAGTACTTC.

There are a few counts of this clone. V is TRBV9 and J is TRBJ1-6, with TRBD1 matching 9 bases. The germline CDR1 and CDR2 sequences are SGDLS and YYNGEE. This CDR3 is 16 amino acids long. V shed 4 bases, J shed 6 bases, and the junction held 8 bases outside the gene matches. The CDR3 is CASSPPSGQGNSPLHF. The CDR3 DNA sequence: TGTGCCAGCAGCCCACCCTCGGGACAGGGTAATTCACCCCTCCACTTT.

V gene TRBV10-1 combines with J gene TRBJ2-2; no reliable D call. Looked up from germline, CDR1 is WNHNN and CDR2 is SYGVQD (reference sequence). This CDR3 contains 12 residues. The germline V and J ends were trimmed by 4 bases and 5 bases, with 5 bases remaining between them. CDR3: CASSVQTGELFF. The CDR3 DNA reads TGCGCCAGCAGTGTTCAGACCGGGGAGCTGTTTTTT.